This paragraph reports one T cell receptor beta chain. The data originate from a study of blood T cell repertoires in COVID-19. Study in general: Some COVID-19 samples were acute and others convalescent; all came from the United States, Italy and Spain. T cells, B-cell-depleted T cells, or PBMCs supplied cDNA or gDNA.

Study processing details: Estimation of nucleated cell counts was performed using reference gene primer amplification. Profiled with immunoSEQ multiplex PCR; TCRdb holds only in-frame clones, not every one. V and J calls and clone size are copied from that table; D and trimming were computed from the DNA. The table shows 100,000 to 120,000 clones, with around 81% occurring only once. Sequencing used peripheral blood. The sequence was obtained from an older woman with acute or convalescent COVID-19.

The CDR3 spells CASSFVNTEAFF. Written as DNA, the CDR3 is TGTGCCAGCAGCTTCGTGAACACTGAAGCTTTCTTT. The chain recombines TRBV13 with TRBJ1-1; no clear D gene. Deletions cut 3 bases from V and 0 bases from J, with 2 bases between. Looked up from germline, CDR1 is PRHDT and CDR2 is FYEKMQ (reference sequence). The CDR3 consists of 12 residues.